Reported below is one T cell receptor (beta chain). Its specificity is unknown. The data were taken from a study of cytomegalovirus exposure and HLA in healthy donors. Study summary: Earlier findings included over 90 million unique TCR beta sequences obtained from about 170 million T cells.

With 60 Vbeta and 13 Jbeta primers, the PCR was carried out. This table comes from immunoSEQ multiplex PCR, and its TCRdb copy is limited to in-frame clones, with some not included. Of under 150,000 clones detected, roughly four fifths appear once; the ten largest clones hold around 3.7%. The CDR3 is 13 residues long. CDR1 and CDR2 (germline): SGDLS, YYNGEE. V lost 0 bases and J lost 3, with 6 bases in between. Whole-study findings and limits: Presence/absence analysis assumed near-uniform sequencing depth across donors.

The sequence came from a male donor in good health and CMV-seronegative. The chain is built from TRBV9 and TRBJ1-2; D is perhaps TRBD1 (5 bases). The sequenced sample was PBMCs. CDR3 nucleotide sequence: TGTGCCAGCAGCGTAGGGGGGGACTATGGCTACACCTTC. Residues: CASSVGGDYGYTF.